Listed below are T cell receptor beta chains from one sample, sequenced in a study of blood T cell repertoires in COVID-19. The assay was immunoSEQ multiplex PCR, and TCRdb's table has in-frame clones only and misses some. This sample yields some 100,000 clones, of which roughly 76% are seen a single time; about 10% belongs to the top ten. The sequenced sample consisted of peripheral blood. These receptors all come from a human donor in a cohort sampled during active COVID-19. Each CDR3 is given with its conserved first and last residue. The D gene is left open where the match is weak. Where a row states a size, it is once, few, many or the class of an expanded clone; other rows omit it.

d_gene,v_gene,j_gene,abundance,len,CDR3nt,CDR3aa
.,TRBV12-3/TRBV12-4,TRBJ1-2,.,13,TGTGCCAGCAGTCCTCTAGCTAACTATGGCTACACCTTC,CASSPLANYGYTF
.,TRBV30,TRBJ1-6,once,14,TGTGCCTGGAGAGGGCAGGGTGGTTTTGCACCCCTCCACTTT,CAWRGQGGFAPLHF
.,TRBV5-8,TRBJ2-7,.,12,TGTGCCAGCAGCTTGGCCAGGGACGAGCAGTACTTC,CASSLARDEQYF
TRBD2,TRBV7-9,TRBJ2-6,.,18,TGTGCCAGCAGCTTTTACGGCGGGAGGGACTCTGGGGCCAACGTCCTGACTTTC,CASSFYGGRDSGANVLTF
.,TRBV3-1/TRBV3-2,TRBJ2-7,.,15,TGTGCCAGCAGCCCCCCATACGGGTCCACGGGCGAGCAGTACTTC,CASSPPYGSTGEQYF
TRBD2,TRBV9,TRBJ2-2,.,15,TGTGCCAGCAGCCCCCGGGAGGGTTCTGACGGGGAGCTGTTTTTT,CASSPREGSDGELFF
.,TRBV14,TRBJ1-2,.,14,TGTGCCAGCAGCGATAAACAGGGTACCTATGGCTACACCTTC,CASSDKQGTYGYTF
TRBD1,TRBV6-4,TRBJ1-6,.,16,TGTGCCAGCAGGGACAGGACAGGGGGTCGTAATTCACCCCTCCACTTT,CASRDRTGGRNSPLHF
.,TRBV7-8,TRBJ2-5,.,15,TGTGCCAGCAGCTTATCGCCGGGGAACCAAGAGACCCAGTACTTC,CASSLSPGNQETQYF
TRBD2,TRBV6-2/TRBV6-3,TRBJ2-7,.,15,TGTGCCAGCAGTTCGAGAGGGACTATTGCCTACGAGCAGTACTTC,CASSSRGTIAYEQYF
TRBD2,TRBV5-5,TRBJ2-1,.,16,TGTGCCAGCAGCTTGTTCCTAGCGGGAGTAGGCAATGAGCAGTTCTTC,CASSLFLAGVGNEQFF
.,TRBV4-2,TRBJ1-5,few,14,TGTGCCAGCAGCCAAGGGCAGTATAATCAGCCCCAGCATTTT,CASSQGQYNQPQHF
TRBD2,TRBV2,TRBJ2-1,few,15,TGTGCCAGCAGTGAGTCGACTAGCGCATACAATGAGCAGTTCTTC,CASSESTSAYNEQFF
TRBD1,TRBV2,TRBJ1-1,.,14,TGTGCCAGCAAAGGACAGGGGCGAAACACTGAAGCTTTCTTT,CASKGQGRNTEAFF
TRBD2,TRBV7-6,TRBJ2-3,.,15,TGTGCCAGCAGCTTAGCGTCGGGAGGTGCAGATACGCAGTATTTT,CASSLASGGADTQYF
TRBD1,TRBV6-5,TRBJ1-4,once,15,TGTGCCAGCAGCCTTAGGGCAGGGGGTTACGAAAAACTGTTTTTT,CASSLRAGGYEKLFF
.,TRBV5-5,TRBJ2-3,.,14,TGTGCCAGCAGCTTTTCATCAAGCACAGATACGCAGTATTTT,CASSFSSSTDTQYF
.,TRBV18,TRBJ1-1,.,16,TGTGCCAGCTCACCAGGGGCACGGGGGGCGCGGGGTGAAGCTTTCTTT,CASSPGARGARGEAFF
.,TRBV27,TRBJ2-7,.,13,TGTGCCAGCAGCCCTCGGGGGTACGGCGAGCAGTACTTC,CASSPRGYGEQYF
.,TRBV9,TRBJ1-1,.,13,TGTGCCAGCAGCGCTGGGGGCGCCGTTCAAGCTTTCTTT,CASSAGGAVQAFF
TRBD2,TRBV19,TRBJ2-3,.,18,TGTGCCAGTAGTAACGGACTAGCGGGGGGGCGGAACACAGATACGCAGTATTTT,CASSNGLAGGRNTDTQYF
.,TRBV7-3,TRBJ1-1,.,15,TGTGCCAGCAGCTTATTCTCAGGGGATGGTACTGAAGCTTTCTTT,CASSLFSGDGTEAFF
TRBD1,TRBV7-2,TRBJ2-1,.,16,TGTGCCAGCAGCACAACTCCGGGGCAGGGGGTAAATGAGCAGTTCTTC,CASSTTPGQGVNEQFF
.,TRBV3-1/TRBV3-2,TRBJ1-3,.,14,TGTGCCAGCAGCCAAGGCGGGGTTGGAAACACCATATATTTT,CASSQGGVGNTIYF
TRBD2,TRBV7-2,TRBJ2-7,.,15,TGTGCCAGCAGCTCAGGACTAGCGGGGAGCTACGAGCAGTACTTC,CASSSGLAGSYEQYF
.,TRBV18,TRBJ1-4,.,14,TGTGCCAGCTCACCAGGGGGCTCGGCGGAAAAACTGTTTTTT,CASSPGGSAEKLFF
TRBD1,TRBV15,TRBJ2-7,.,12,TGTGCCACCGGACAGGGAGTCTACGAGCAGTACTTC,CATGQGVYEQYF
TRBD1,TRBV5-6,TRBJ1-5,.,15,TGTGCCAGCAGCTTGTCCGGGACAGGGCAACAGCCCCAGCATTTT,CASSLSGTGQQPQHF
TRBD1,TRBV3-1/TRBV3-2,TRBJ1-3,.,15,TGTGCCAGCAGCCCTGACAGGGTCTCTGGAAACACCATATATTTT,CASSPDRVSGNTIYF
.,TRBV4-3,TRBJ1-6,.,15,TGCGCCAGCAGCCGAGACAACTCCTATAATTCACCCCTCCACTTT,CASSRDNSYNSPLHF
TRBD1,TRBV6-2/TRBV6-3,TRBJ2-7,.,14,TGTGCCAGCAGTTACATGGCAGGGGGCAACGAGCAGTACTTC,CASSYMAGGNEQYF
.,TRBV5-1,TRBJ1-1,.,13,TGCGCCAGCAGCGCCGACAGGAACACTGAAGCTTTCTTT,CASSADRNTEAFF